This TCR beta chain was documented in a study of human T cells and chemical hapten exposure. Turning to the study itself: Alopecia universalis, totalis or areata was present in patients who were mostly female.

Time point defined: patch test 1, 2 weeks after DPC sensitization. Specified treatment: therapeutic diphenylcyclopropenone sensitization with weekly scalp DPC. TCRdb re-derived calls from the RACE reads in MiXCR, one entry per CDR3 protein. The sample includes roughly 360,000 distinct CDR3 sequences, more than 4.5% seen only once; the top ten take approximately 2.3%. This clonotype was seen many times. The sample consisted of whole blood, taken in connection with sensitization to the hapten diphenylcyclopropenone (DPC). The origin of this receptor is a woman aged 45-59 years with alopecia areata. Some clones in this sample may be carry-over from other donors' samples.

The CDR3 DNA is TGCAGTGTACAGGGGGCGGCTTCCTACGAGCAGTACTTC. This encodes CSVQGAASYEQYF. This chain joins TRBV20-1 and TRBJ2-7; 9 bases line up with TRBD1. This CDR3 is built from 13 residues. Germline CDR1 is DFQATT and CDR2 is SNEGSKA (reference sequence). The junction had 5 bases not matched to a gene; V was cut back by 7 bases and J by 1 base.